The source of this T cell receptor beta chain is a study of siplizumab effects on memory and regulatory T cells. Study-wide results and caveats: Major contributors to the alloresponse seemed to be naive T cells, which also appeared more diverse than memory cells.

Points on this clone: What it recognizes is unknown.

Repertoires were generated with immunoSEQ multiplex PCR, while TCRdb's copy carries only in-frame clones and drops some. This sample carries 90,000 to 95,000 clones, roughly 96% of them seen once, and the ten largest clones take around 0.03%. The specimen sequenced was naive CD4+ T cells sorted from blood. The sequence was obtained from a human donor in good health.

This chain's CDR3 is CASSQDREGEMETQYF. The CDR3 bases are TGCGCCAGCAGCCAAGACAGGGAGGGGGAGATGGAGACCCAGTACTTC. The chain is built from TRBV4-1 and TRBJ2-5; D perhaps matches TRBD2 (7 bases). V was shortened by 0 bases and J by 5 bases, with 16 bases between the two germline ends. Germline V CDR1 and CDR2: MGHRA, YSYEKL. This CDR3 contains 16 residues.